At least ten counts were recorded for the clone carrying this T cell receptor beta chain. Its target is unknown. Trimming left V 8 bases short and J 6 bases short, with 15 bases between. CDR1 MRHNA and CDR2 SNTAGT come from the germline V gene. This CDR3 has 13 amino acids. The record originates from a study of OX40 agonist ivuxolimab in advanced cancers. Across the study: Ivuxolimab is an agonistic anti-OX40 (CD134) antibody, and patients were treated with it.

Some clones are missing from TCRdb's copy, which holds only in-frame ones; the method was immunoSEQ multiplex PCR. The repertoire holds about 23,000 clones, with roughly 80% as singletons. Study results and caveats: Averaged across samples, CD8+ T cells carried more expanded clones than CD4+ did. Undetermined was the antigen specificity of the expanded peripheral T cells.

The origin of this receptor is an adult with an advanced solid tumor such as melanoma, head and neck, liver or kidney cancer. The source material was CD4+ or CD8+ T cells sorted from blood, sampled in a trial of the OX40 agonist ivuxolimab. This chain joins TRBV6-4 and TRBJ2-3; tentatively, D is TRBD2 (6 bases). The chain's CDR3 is CASSRGSVDTQYF. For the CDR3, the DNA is TGTGCCAGCTCCCGGGGGAGTGTGGATACGCAGTATTTT.